This is a list of T cell receptor beta chains from one sample in a study of blood T cell repertoires in COVID-19. The data were produced by immunoSEQ multiplex PCR, yet TCRdb's version contains in-frame clones alone and is incomplete. The sample shows under 150,000 clones, 80% of them seen only once. The sample taken for sequencing was peripheral blood. The origin of the receptors is an older man with acute or convalescent COVID-19. Each CDR3 is given with its conserved first and last residue. The D gene is left open where the match is weak. Only some rows state a clone size, as once, few, many or a class for expanded clones.

>.|TRBV5-1|TRBD1|TRBJ2-7
TGCGCCAGCAGCTTGTGGCAGGGGGCAAGCTACGAGCAGTACTTC
CASSLWQGASYEQYF
>.|TRBV11-2|.|TRBJ1-2
TGTGCCAGCAGCTTAGGGCACACCCGGAGCTATGGCTACACCTTC
CASSLGHTRSYGYTF
>.|TRBV9|.|TRBJ2-7
TGTGCCAGCAGCGTAGGAGGGTGGGGCTCCTACGAGCAGTACTTC
CASSVGGWGSYEQYF
>.|TRBV19|TRBD1|TRBJ2-6
TGTGCCAGTCGGACAGGCTCTCTTGTCTCTGGGGCCAACGTCCTGACTTTC
CASRTGSLVSGANVLTF
>many|TRBV15|TRBD1|TRBJ1-4
TGTGCCGCGAAGAGGGGAGGGGATAACAGGGGGCTACGAGAAAAACTGTTTTTT
CAAKRGGDNRGLREKLFF
>few|TRBV3-1/TRBV3-2|.|TRBJ1-2
TGTGCCAGCAGCCAAGAAGGCGGCCGCGGCTACACCTTC
CASSQEGGRGYTF
>.|TRBV7-3|TRBD1|TRBJ2-2
TGTGCCAGCAGAAAACAGGGGGCAGGAACCGGGGAGCTGTTTTTT
CASRKQGAGTGELFF
>.|TRBV5-4|.|TRBJ1-2
TGTGCCAGCAGCTTGAATGCGGGCTACACCTTC
CASSLNAGYTF
>.|TRBV20-1|TRBD1|TRBJ1-1
TGCAGTGCTTCGCGACAGGGAACCTTCTTT
CSASRQGTFF
>few|TRBV3-1/TRBV3-2|.|TRBJ1-6
TGTGCCAGCAGCTTCGGACAGCGAAGTTCACCCCTCCACTTT
CASSFGQRSSPLHF
>.|TRBV11-1|TRBD2|TRBJ2-2
TGTGCCAGCAGCTTACTAGCGGCGAACACCGGGGAGCTGTTTTTT
CASSLLAANTGELFF
>.|TRBV27|.|TRBJ1-1
TGTGCCAGCGAAGCGAAGACAGGCATCGGCACTGAAGCTTTCTTT
CASEAKTGIGTEAFF
>.|TRBV5-4|TRBD2|TRBJ2-2
TGTGCCATCTCCATTAGCGGGGGGACCGGGGAGCTGTTTTTT
CAISISGGTGELFF
>few|TRBV19|TRBD1|TRBJ2-5
TGTGCCAGTAGTCAAGGGGGCTCCCCCCAAGAGACCCAGTACTTC
CASSQGGSPQETQYF
>.|TRBV28|TRBD2|TRBJ2-1
TGTGCCAGCAGTTTACCGCTAGCGGGTTACAATGAGCAGTTCTTC
CASSLPLAGYNEQFF
>.|TRBV10-3|.|TRBJ1-2
TGTGCCATCGGGGGCGACAATAGCTATGGCTACACCTTC
CAIGGDNSYGYTF
>.|TRBV18|TRBD2|TRBJ2-5
TGTGCCACTCGGGGGGGATACCAAGAGACCCAGTACTTC
CATRGGYQETQYF
>.|TRBV7-2|.|TRBJ1-4
TGTGCCAGCAGCTTAAGTGGCGGCACTAATGAAAAACTGTTTTTT
CASSLSGGTNEKLFF
>.|TRBV18|.|TRBJ1-1
TGTGCCAGCTCCCAGGGGTGGGGCACTGAAGCTTTCTTT
CASSQGWGTEAFF
>many|TRBV5-1|TRBD1|TRBJ1-4
TGCGCCAGCAGCTTAAATGGACAGGATGAGGAACTGTTTTTT
CASSLNGQDEELFF
>.|TRBV5-1|TRBD1|TRBJ1-4
TGCGCCAGCAGCTTGGGGGGACAGGCTAATGAAAAACTGTTTTTT
CASSLGGQANEKLFF
>.|TRBV9|.|TRBJ2-1
TGTGCCAGCAGCGGGACATACAATGAGCAGTTCTTC
CASSGTYNEQFF
>.|TRBV24-1|TRBD1|TRBJ1-5
TGTGCCACCAGTGATTGGGGGGACAGATATAGCAATCAGCCCCAGCATTTT
CATSDWGDRYSNQPQHF
>.|TRBV3-1/TRBV3-2|TRBD1|TRBJ1-1
TGTGCCAGCAGCCGAACAGGGGCCACTGAAGCTTTCTTT
CASSRTGATEAFF
>.|TRBV4-1|.|TRBJ2-7
TGCGCCAGCAGCCAAGGGGACATCCCCTACGAGCAGTACTTC
CASSQGDIPYEQYF
>few|TRBV5-1|TRBD1|TRBJ1-2
TGCGCCAGCAGCTTGGCCAGGGGGCGATACTATGGCTACACCTTC
CASSLARGRYYGYTF
>.|TRBV5-1|TRBD2|TRBJ2-1
TGCGCCAGCAGCTTAGGGACTACGGGCGATGAGCAGTTCTTC
CASSLGTTGDEQFF
>.|TRBV19|.|TRBJ1-2
TGTGCCAGTAGTATAGGACAGCCCCCGAGGGGCTACACCTTC
CASSIGQPPRGYTF
>.|TRBV30|.|TRBJ1-5
TGTGCCTGGAACAGTGGGTCCCAGCATAGCAATCAGCCCCAGCATTTT
CAWNSGSQHSNQPQHF
>.|TRBV19|.|TRBJ1-4
TGTGCCAGTAGTCCCTTATACAGATCAACTAATGAAAAACTGTTTTTT
CASSPLYRSTNEKLFF
>.|TRBV7-9|.|TRBJ1-2
TGTGCCAGCAGCGCGCGAGGCTACACCTTC
CASSARGYTF
>.|TRBV27|TRBD1|TRBJ1-6
TGTGCCAGCAGTACCTACGCACCGGGACAGGGGGCGTATCCCCTCCACTTT
CASSTYAPGQGAYPLHF
>.|TRBV7-8|TRBD2|TRBJ2-3
TGTGCCAGCAGCTTAGGGGGACTAGCGGGTAGGGATACGCAGTATTTT
CASSLGGLAGRDTQYF
>few|TRBV19|.|TRBJ1-1
TGTGCCAGCGAAACAGGGATGAGGACTGAAGCTTTCTTT
CASETGMRTEAFF
>.|TRBV3-1/TRBV3-2|TRBD2|TRBJ2-1
TGTGCCAGCAGACAAAGGAGCGGGGGGACCAATGAGCAGTTCTTC
CASRQRSGGTNEQFF
>.|TRBV18|.|TRBJ1-2
TGTGCCAGCTCACCAAAGTGGACAGAAAATGGCTACACCTTC
CASSPKWTENGYTF
>.|TRBV6-5|TRBD1|TRBJ2-2
TGTGCCACTGACAGGGGGAACACCGGGGAGCTGTTTTTT
CATDRGNTGELFF
>.|TRBV5-5|.|TRBJ1-5
TGTGCCAGCAGCTTCGGGACAATTGCTTATCAGCCCCAGCATTTT
CASSFGTIAYQPQHF
>.|TRBV5-1|TRBD1|TRBJ1-4
TGCGCCAGCAGACCTACTTTCGGACAGGGGGGTAATGAAAAACTGTTTTTT
CASRPTFGQGGNEKLFF
>.|TRBV3-1/TRBV3-2|.|TRBJ1-5
TGTGCCAGCAGCCTTGGGACACGTAGCAATCAGCCCCAGCATTTT
CASSLGTRSNQPQHF
>.|TRBV19|.|TRBJ1-6
TGTGCCAGTAGTATGGGGGGTAGTTCACCCCTCCACTTT
CASSMGGSSPLHF
>.|TRBV4-1|.|TRBJ2-7
TGCGCCAGCAGCCAAGATTTAGCCTACGAGCAGTACTTC
CASSQDLAYEQYF
>.|TRBV2|TRBD1|TRBJ2-7
TGTGCCAGAAGCAGGGGGCGAGGATACGAGCAGTACTTC
CARSRGRGYEQYF
>.|TRBV5-1|.|TRBJ2-2
TGCGCCAGCAGTGGGAGGGGGAAGAACACCGGGGAGCTGTTTTTT
CASSGRGKNTGELFF
>.|TRBV5-4|TRBD2|TRBJ2-1
TGTGCCAGCAGCCGTAGCGGGGGCGACAATGAGCAGTTCTTC
CASSRSGGDNEQFF
>few|TRBV25-1|TRBD1|TRBJ2-1
TGTGCCAGCACGGCAGGGGGCTTGAATGAGCAGTTCTTC
CASTAGGLNEQFF
>.|TRBV24-1|.|TRBJ2-3
TGTGCCACCAGTGAGGGGGCGGTTGATACGCAGTATTTT
CATSEGAVDTQYF